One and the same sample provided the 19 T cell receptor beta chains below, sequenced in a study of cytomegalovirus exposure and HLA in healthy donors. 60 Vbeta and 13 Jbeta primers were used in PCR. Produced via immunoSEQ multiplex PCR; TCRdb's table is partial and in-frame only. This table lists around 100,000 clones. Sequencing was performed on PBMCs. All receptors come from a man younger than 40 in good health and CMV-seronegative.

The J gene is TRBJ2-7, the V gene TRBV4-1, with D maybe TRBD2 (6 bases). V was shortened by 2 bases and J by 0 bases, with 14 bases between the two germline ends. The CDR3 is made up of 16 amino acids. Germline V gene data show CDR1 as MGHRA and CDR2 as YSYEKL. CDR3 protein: CASSQRPRGSSYEQYF. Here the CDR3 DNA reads TGCGCCAGCAGCCAACGACCTCGGGGGAGCTCCTACGAGCAGTACTTC.

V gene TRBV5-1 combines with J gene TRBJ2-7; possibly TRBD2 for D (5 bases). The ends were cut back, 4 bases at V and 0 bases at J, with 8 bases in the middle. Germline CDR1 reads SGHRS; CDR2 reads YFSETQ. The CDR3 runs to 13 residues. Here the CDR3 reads CASSEGSSYEQYF. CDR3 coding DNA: TGCGCCAGCAGCGAAGGGAGCTCCTACGAGCAGTACTTC.

CDR3 loop: CAIRPQGDTQYF. Written as DNA, the CDR3 is TGTGCCATCAGGCCTCAGGGAGATACGCAGTATTTT. V and J are TRBV10-3 and TRBJ2-3; D may be TRBD1 (5 bases). V was pared by 6 bases and J by 5 bases, with 9 bases between. The germline CDR1 and CDR2 sequences are ENHRY and SYGVKD. This CDR3 is built from 12 residues.

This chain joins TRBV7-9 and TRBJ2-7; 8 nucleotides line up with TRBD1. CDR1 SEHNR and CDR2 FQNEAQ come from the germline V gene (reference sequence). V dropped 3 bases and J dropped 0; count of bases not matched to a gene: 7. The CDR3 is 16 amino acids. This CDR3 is CASSFPGGYSSYEQYF. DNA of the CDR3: TGTGCCAGCAGCTTTCCAGGGGGCTATAGCTCCTACGAGCAGTACTTC.

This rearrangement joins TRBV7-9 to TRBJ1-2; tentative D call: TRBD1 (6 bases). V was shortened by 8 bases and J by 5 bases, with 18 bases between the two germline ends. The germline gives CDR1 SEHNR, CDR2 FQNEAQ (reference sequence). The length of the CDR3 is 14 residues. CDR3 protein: CASSKQGPGYGYTF. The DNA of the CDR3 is TGTGCCAGCTCAAAACAGGGTCCGGGGTATGGCTACACCTTC.

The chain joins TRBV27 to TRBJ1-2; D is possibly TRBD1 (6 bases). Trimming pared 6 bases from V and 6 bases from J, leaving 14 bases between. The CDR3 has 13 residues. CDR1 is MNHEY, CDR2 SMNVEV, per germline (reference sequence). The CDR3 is CASSMDSGHGYTF. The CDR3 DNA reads TGTGCCAGCAGCATGGACAGTGGGCATGGCTACACCTTC.

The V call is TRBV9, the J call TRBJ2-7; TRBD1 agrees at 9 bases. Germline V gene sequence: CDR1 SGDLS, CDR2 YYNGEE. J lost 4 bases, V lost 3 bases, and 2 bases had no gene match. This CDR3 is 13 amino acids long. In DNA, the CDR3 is TGTGCCAGCAGCGAGGGACAGGGTTACGAGCAGTACTTC. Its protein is CASSEGQGYEQYF.

CDR3 nucleotide sequence: TGTGCTAGTGGTTTGGACACGCTCAGGGGGCGAACCGGGGAGCTGTTTTTT. It is translated as CASGLDTLRGRTGELFF. The chain uses TRBV12-5 and TRBJ2-2, with 8 bases matching TRBD1. The CDR3 has 17 amino acids. V trimming: 1 base; J trimming: 5 bases; junction bases outside the gene matches: 9. Germline V CDR1 and CDR2: LGHNT, FRNRAP.

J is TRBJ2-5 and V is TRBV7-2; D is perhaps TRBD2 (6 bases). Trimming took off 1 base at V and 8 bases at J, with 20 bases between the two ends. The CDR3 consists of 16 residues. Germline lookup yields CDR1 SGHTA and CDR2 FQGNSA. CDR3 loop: CASSLESPLLGGTQYF. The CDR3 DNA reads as TGTGCCAGCAGCTTAGAATCCCCTCTCCTGGGGGGAACCCAGTACTTC.

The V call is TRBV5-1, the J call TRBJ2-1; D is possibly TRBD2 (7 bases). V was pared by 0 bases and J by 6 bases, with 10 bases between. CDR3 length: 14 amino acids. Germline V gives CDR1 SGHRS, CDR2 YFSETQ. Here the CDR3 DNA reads TGCGCCAGCAGCTTGGAGGGGGGGGTCAATGAGCAGTTCTTC. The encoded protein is CASSLEGGVNEQFF.

DNA of the CDR3: TGTGCCAGCAGCCCAGTTGTGCCAGGGTGGGACACTGAAGCTTTCTTT. As protein: CASSPVVPGWDTEAFF. V usage is TRBV7-9 and J usage is TRBJ1-1; perhaps TRBD1 as D (5 bases). Trimming took 5 bases from V and 3 from J, leaving 19 bases between them. This CDR3 has 16 residues. CDR1 is SEHNR, CDR2 FQNEAQ, per germline (reference sequence).

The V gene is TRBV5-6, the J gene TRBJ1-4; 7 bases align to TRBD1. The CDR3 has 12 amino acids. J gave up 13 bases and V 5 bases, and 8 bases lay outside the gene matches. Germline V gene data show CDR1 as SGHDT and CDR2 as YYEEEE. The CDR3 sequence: CASSIQGVALFF. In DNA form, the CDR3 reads TGTGCCAGCAGTATCCAGGGGGTGGCACTGTTTTTT.

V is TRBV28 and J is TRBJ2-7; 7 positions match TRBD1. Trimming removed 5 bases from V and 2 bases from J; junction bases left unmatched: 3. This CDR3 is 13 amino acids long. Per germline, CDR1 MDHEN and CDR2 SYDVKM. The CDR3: CASSHGTAYEQYF. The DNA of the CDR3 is TGTGCCAGCAGTCATGGGACAGCCTACGAGCAGTACTTC.

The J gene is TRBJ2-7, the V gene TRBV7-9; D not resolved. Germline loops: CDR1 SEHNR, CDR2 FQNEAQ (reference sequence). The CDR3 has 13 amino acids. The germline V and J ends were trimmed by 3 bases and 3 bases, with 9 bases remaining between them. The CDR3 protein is CASSFSGGYEQYF. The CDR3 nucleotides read TGTGCCAGCAGCTTTAGTGGCGGCTACGAGCAGTACTTC.

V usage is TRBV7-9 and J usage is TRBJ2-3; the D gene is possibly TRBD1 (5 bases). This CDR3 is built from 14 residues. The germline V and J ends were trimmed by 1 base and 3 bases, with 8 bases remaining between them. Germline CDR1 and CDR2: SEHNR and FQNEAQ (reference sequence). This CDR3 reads CASSLVPGTDTQYF. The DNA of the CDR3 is TGTGCCAGCAGCTTAGTCCCAGGGACAGATACGCAGTATTTT.

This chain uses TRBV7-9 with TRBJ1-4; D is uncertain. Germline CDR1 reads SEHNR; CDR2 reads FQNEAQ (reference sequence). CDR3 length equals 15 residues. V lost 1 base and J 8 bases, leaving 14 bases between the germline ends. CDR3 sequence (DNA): TGTGCCAGCAGCTTAGTAACGGGGATCGGGGAAAAACTGTTTTTT. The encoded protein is CASSLVTGIGEKLFF.

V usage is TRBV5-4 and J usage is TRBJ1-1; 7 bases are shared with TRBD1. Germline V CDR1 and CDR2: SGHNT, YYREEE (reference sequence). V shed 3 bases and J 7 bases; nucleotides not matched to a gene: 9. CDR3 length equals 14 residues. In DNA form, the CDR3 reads TGTGCCAGCAGCTCCGGAAAGGGGGCCCTTGAAGCTTTCTTT. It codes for CASSSGKGALEAFF.

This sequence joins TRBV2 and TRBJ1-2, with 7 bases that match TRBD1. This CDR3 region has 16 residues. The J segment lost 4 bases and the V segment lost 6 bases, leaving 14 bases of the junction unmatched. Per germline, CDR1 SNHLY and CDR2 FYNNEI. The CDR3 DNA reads TGTGCCAGCAGCTCGGGACAGCCTGATGTATTCTATGGCTACACCTTC. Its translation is CASSSGQPDVFYGYTF.

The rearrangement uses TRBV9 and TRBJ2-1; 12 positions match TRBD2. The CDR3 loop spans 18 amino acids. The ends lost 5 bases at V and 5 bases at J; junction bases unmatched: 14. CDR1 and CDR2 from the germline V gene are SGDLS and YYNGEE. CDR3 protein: CASRGSSGGAGKDNEQFF. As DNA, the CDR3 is TGTGCCAGCAGGGGGTCTAGCGGGGGGGCCGGTAAAGACAATGAGCAGTTCTTC.